The next 6 T cell receptor beta chains were all read from a single sample in a study of metastatic and nonmetastatic thyroid tumors. Prior to thyroid surgery, none of the patients had received any treatment. TCRdb re-clonotyped the PCR reads via MiXCR. In the table there are about 14,000 clones, roughly 12% of which are singletons. Sequencing input: blood. These receptors came from a female donor with papillary thyroid cancer or a benign thyroid nodule (not recorded which). Some clones in this sample may be carry-over from other donors' samples.

This clone is medium-sized in the sample. This sequence joins TRBV10-2 and TRBJ2-1; no clear D gene. CDR1 and CDR2 (germline): WSHSY, SAAADI. CDR3 size: 14 residues. V gave up 6 bases and J gave up 5 bases, with 14 bases separating them. The CDR3 bases are TGCGCCAGCAGCGATGCAGGAAGCCACAATGAGCAGTTCTTC. It specifies CASSDAGSHNEQFF.

This clone was found many times. V is TRBV7-9 and J is TRBJ2-6; a weak D match, TRBD1 (5 bases). The germline V gene encodes CDR1 SEHNR and CDR2 FQNEAQ (reference sequence). Trimming took 5 bases from V and 2 from J, leaving 16 bases between them. The CDR3 runs to 17 residues. CDR3 loop: CASSENYMGPGANVLTF. CDR3 nucleotides: TGTGCCAGCAGCGAAAATTATATGGGGCCTGGGGCCAACGTCCTGACTTTC.

This clone was seen ten or more times. The chain uses TRBV5-6 and TRBJ2-5, with D tentatively TRBD2 (7 bases). V was cut by 3 bases and J by 5 bases, with 11 bases left in between. The CDR3 extends over 13 amino acids. Germline CDR1 is SGHDT and CDR2 is YYEEEE. CDR3 amino acids: CASSWRGGETQYF. In DNA form, the CDR3 reads TGTGCCAGCAGCTGGAGGGGGGGGGAGACCCAGTACTTC.

This clone counts as medium-sized (0.01 to 0.1%). The chain carries TRBV25-1 and TRBJ1-2, with 10 bases lining up with TRBD1. The V and J ends lost 4 bases and 8 bases, in that order; junction bases with no gene match: 7. The length of the CDR3 is 14 residues. CDR1 and CDR2 (germline): MGHDK, SYGVNS. The CDR3 nucleotides read TGTGCCAGCAGTGGCGGGACAGGGGTATGGGGCTACACCTTC. Protein product: CASSGGTGVWGYTF.

This clone is labeled as medium-sized (0.01 to 0.1%). The CDR3 DNA sequence: TGCGCCAGCAGCTCTGGACAGGGAACAGATACGCAGTATTTT. The encoded protein is CASSSGQGTDTQYF. The chain carries TRBV10-1 and TRBJ2-3, with 8 bases identical to TRBD1. Germline values: CDR1 WNHNN, CDR2 SYGVQD (reference sequence). The length of the CDR3 is 14 residues. Trimming took 6 bases from V and 3 from J; bases not matched to a gene: 5.

In its sample, this clone ranks as medium-sized. This sequence joins TRBV28 and TRBJ2-7; perhaps TRBD1 as D (6 bases). This CDR3 has 13 residues. The V gene lost 8 bases and the J gene lost 2 bases, with 13 bases spanning the gap. CDR1 and CDR2 from the germline V gene are MDHEN and SYDVKM. The CDR3 loop reads CASSGTPTYEQYF. The CDR3 DNA follows: TGTGCCAGCTCCGGGACACCTACCTACGAGCAGTACTTC.